This TCR beta chain was found in a study of blood T cell repertoires in COVID-19. The table came from immunoSEQ multiplex PCR; TCRdb's copy has only in-frame clones and leaves some out. This table has some 390,000 clones, 85% to 90% appearing once. The CDR3 consists of 13 residues. Germline CDR1 and CDR2: LGHDT and YNNKEL (reference sequence). V shed 5 bases and J shed 5 bases, with 10 bases lying between them. The clonotype originates from a human donor in a cohort sampled during active COVID-19. V gene TRBV3-1 (or the pseudogene TRBV3-2) combines with J gene TRBJ1-5, with D perhaps TRBD1 (5 bases). The sample comprised peripheral blood. The CDR3 DNA reads TGTGCCAGCAGCAGGGGTAGGGATCAGCCCCAGCATTTT. It is translated as CASSRGRDQPQHF.